This T cell receptor beta chain emerged from a study of T cell changes during pregnancy in multiple sclerosis. Sequencing used immunoSEQ multiplex PCR; TCRdb keeps in-frame clones, though not all of them. The repertoire consists of 50,000 to 60,000 clones, with around 92% occurring once and the leading ten covering approximately 0.15%. The CDR3 loop spans 16 amino acids. V lost 4 bases and J 3 bases, leaving 17 bases between the germline ends. The germline V gene has CDR1 LGHNA and CDR2 YNFKEQ. This clonotype originated in a female donor in good health, enrolled as a control in a pregnancy study. The source material was CD4+ T cells from peripheral blood mononuclear cells, sampled after pregnancy. This chain uses TRBV4-2 with TRBJ2-3; possibly TRBD2 for D (6 bases). The CDR3: CASSRASGRGTDTQYF. The CDR3 DNA follows: TGTGCCAGCAGCCGAGCCTCAGGGCGGGGAACAGATACGCAGTATTTT.